The present T cell receptor beta chain was sequenced within a study of CD8 T cells in Susac syndrome. Study-level points and caveats: As acknowledged by the study, its TCR sequencing and HLA analysis included a relatively small number of individuals.

V lost 6 bases to trimming and J lost 0 bases, with 8 bases between them. CDR1 and CDR2 (germline): LGHDT, YNNKEL (reference sequence). This CDR3 is 14 amino acids long. Sequencing of TCR beta was performed on blood CD8+ T cells and on blood CD4+ T cells. TEMRA cells were FACS-enriched and CD8+ and CD4+ T cells negatively isolated. It was with random hexamers that roughly 0.45 to 1 ug RNA was reverse transcribed. Amplification of TCR beta CDR3 used immunoSEQ multiplex PCR across 54 Vbeta and 13 Jbeta. TCRdb reanalysed the immunoSEQ multiplex PCR reads using MiXCR and keeps one entry per CDR3 protein. The repertoire includes approximately 130,000 distinct CDR3 sequences, about 90% of them detected once, and around 0.24% sits in the top ten. As to this clonotype: The antigen is not known.

Sequencing was performed on CD8+ T cells from PBMCs. The clonotype originates from a human donor with multiple sclerosis. The rearrangement links TRBV3-1 to TRBJ1-4; D perhaps matches TRBD1 (6 bases). CDR3 in amino acids: CASSPGATNEKLFF. The CDR3 DNA follows: TGTGCCAGCAGTCCAGGGGCAACTAATGAAAAACTGTTTTTT.